This T cell receptor beta chain came from a study of post-analysis software for immune sequencing data. General study points: Relative to controls, patients had several TRBV segments at higher frequency, with TRBV5-6, TRBV5-1 and TRBV20-1 among these.

Libraries were made from TCR beta cDNA, and they carried unique molecular identifiers. Using its own MiXCR run on the PCR reads, TCRdb lists one record per CDR3 protein. Here the sample spans a few hundred thousand distinct CDR3 sequences, approximately 33% being singletons. Germline CDR1 WNHNN, CDR2 SYGVQD (reference sequence). V dropped 8 bases and J dropped 6 bases, with 14 bases sitting between them. The CDR3 extends over 12 amino acids. In this sample, this clonotype turned up a few times. Its antigen is not identified. The chain has TRBV10-1 and TRBJ2-7; D perhaps matches TRBD1 (6 bases). This clonotype originated in a girl between 10 and 17 years old with multiple sclerosis. Sequencing was performed on blood. For the CDR3, the DNA is TGCGCCAGCCCGGGACATGGGATCGAGCAGTACTTC. Translated, it gives CASPGHGIEQYF.